A single sample gave rise to the 21 T cell receptor beta chains below, sequenced in a study of tissue T cells after allogeneic stem cell transplantation. Stated time point: mouse harvest day 7 after allogeneic transplant. Tail vein injection delivered 10^7 T-cell-depleted bone marrow cells and 10^6 splenic CD5+ T cells. The repertoire was sequenced with immunoSEQ multiplex PCR; TCRdb's copy has only in-frame clones and lacks some. The table lists several thousand clones, around 50% of them singletons. The sample comprised gut tissue. The receptors shown here come from a female BALB/c mouse given C57BL/6 T cells with graft-versus-host disease after an allogeneic hematopoietic cell transplant.

Of note for this clone: Genes and germline are mouse. The missing CDR3 end, 1 residue past where the read stops, is filled in from the germline J gene. The genes are TRBV13-3 and TRBJ2-1; 7 bases agree with TRBD1. Looked up from germline, CDR1 is NNHDY and CDR2 is SYVADS. After removal of 4 bases from V and 2 bases from J, the junction contained 3 bases not matched to a gene. This CDR3 spans 14 amino acids. CDR3 sequence reads: CASSPGGHYAEQFF. The CDR3 DNA, read in part, is TGTGCCAGCAGTCCAGGGGGTCACTATGCTGAGCAGTTC.

About this clone: The germline and genes are mouse ones. The read terminates 1 residue ahead of where the CDR3 ends, so the germline J gene completes it. The same CDR3 can be traced to other DNA sequences in this sample. This chain connects TRBV26 to TRBJ2-4, with D unclear. Germline CDR1 and CDR2: KGHPV and FQNQEV (reference sequence). The CDR3 sequence is 14 residues long. The V end was cut by 3 bases, the J end by 0 bases, with 7 bases between. The CDR3 reads CASSLTSSQNTLYF. The CDR3 DNA, read in part, is TGTGCCAGCAGTCTAACATCTAGTCAAAACACCTTGTAC. The full variable domain, in which reference TRBV26 and TRBJ2-4 provide the parts outside the CDR3, is NSKVIQTPRYLVKGQGQKAKMRCIPEKGHPVVFWYQQNKNNEFKFLINFQNQEVLQQIDMTEKRFSAECPSNSPCSLEIQSSEAGDSALYLCASSLTSSQNTLYFGAGTRLSVL.

In its sample, this clone was seen a few times. Germline and genes here are mouse. The CDR3 reads CAAGGFTEVFF. CDR3 bases read: TGTGCCGCGGGGGGGTTCACAGAAGTCTTC. The chain recombines TRBV13-3 with TRBJ1-1; weak D call: TRBD1 (5 bases). The DNA ends 1 residue before the CDR3 does, and the rest of the CDR3 is filled in from the germline J gene. V dropped 10 bases and J dropped 4 bases, with 11 bases sitting between them. This CDR3 has 11 residues. Germline loops: CDR1 NNHDY, CDR2 SYVADS.

This clone was counted a few times. Mouse gene names apply. The sequenced CDR3 bases are TGTGCCAGCAGTCTACTGGGGGGGTATGAACAGTAC. It yields the protein CASSLLGGYEQY. In full, the CDR3 is CASSLLGGYEQYF. V usage is TRBV26 and J usage is TRBJ2-7; 10 bases line up with TRBD2. The read finishes 1 residue shy of the CDR3 end, and the germline J gene is used to complete it. The junction had 0 bases not matched to a gene; V was cut back by 3 bases and J by 4 bases. Germline V CDR1 and CDR2: KGHPV, FQNQEV (reference sequence). CDR3 length: 13 residues.

Note on this clone: Gene names refer to mouse genes. The sequence runs out 1 residue before the end of the CDR3; the remainder is reconstructed from the germline J gene. V usage is TRBV26 and J usage is TRBJ1-2; tentatively, D is TRBD1 (5 bases). Germline V gene data show CDR1 as KGHPV and CDR2 as FQNQEV (reference sequence). The CDR3 totals 14 residues. Trimming stripped 5 bases from V and 0 bases from J, with 10 bases between. The CDR3 sequence: CASSRTPANSDYTF. The sequenced part of the CDR3 DNA is TGTGCCAGCAGTAGGACACCTGCAAACTCCGACTACACC.

A note on this clone: Gene names are the mouse ones. The sequence runs out 1 residue before the end of the CDR3; the remainder is reconstructed from the germline J gene. The chain employs TRBV19 and TRBJ1-6; D gene ambiguous. TRBJ1-6 is reported as an ORF; its role is uncertain. The CDR3 spans 12 residues. CDR1 is FNHDT, CDR2 SITEND, per germline (reference sequence). V was clipped by 6 bases and J by 4 bases, with 5 bases between them. CDR3 amino acids: CASTQYNSPLYF. CDR3 DNA, as far as it was read: TGTGCCAGCACCCAGTATAATTCGCCCCTCTAC.

By share, this clone ranks as large. Gene names and germline refer to mouse. Read coverage stops 1 residue before the CDR3 terminus; the germline J gene supplies the remainder. V and J are TRBV5 and TRBJ2-7; 8 nucleotides line up with TRBD2. Germline trimming cut 0 bases from V and 0 bases from J; bases unmatched to any gene: 7. Germline-derived CDR1 and CDR2 are LGHNA and YNLKQL (reference sequence). This CDR3 contains 17 residues. The chain's CDR3 is CASSQEEGGAFSYEQYF. CDR3 DNA, as far as it was read: TGTGCCAGCAGCCAAGAGGAAGGGGGGGCTTTCTCCTATGAACAGTAC.

To note about this clone: The gene names here belong to mouse. The DNA read from the CDR3 is TGTGCAAGCAGCGGGACTGGGGGGGGTGGGGACACCCAGTAC. This encodes CASSGTGGGGDTQY. The complete CDR3 reads CASSGTGGGGDTQYF. The V gene is TRBV16, the J gene TRBJ2-5; TRBD2 agrees at 13 bases. Read sequence stops 1 residue before the CDR3 end, and the germline J gene provides the missing end. The length of the CDR3 is 15 residues. The ends lost 5 bases at V and 6 bases at J; junction bases unmatched: 5. The germline V gene encodes CDR1 SGHSA and CDR2 FRNQAP. The full variable domain, completed using reference TRBV16 and TRBJ2-5, is NAGVIQTPRHKVTGKGQEATLWCEPISGHSAVFWYRQTIVQGLEFLTYFRNQAPIDDSGMPKERFSAQMPNQSHSTLKIQSTQPQDSAVYLCASSGTGGGGDTQYFGPGTRLLVL.

Note on this clone: Mouse germline and gene names are used. The CDR3 region is CASSPQSSQNTLYF. The CDR3 DNA, read in part, is TGTGCCAGCAGTCCTCAGTCTAGTCAAAACACCTTGTAC. The V call is TRBV4, the J call TRBJ2-4, with D unresolved. The read terminates 1 residue ahead of where the CDR3 ends, so the germline J gene completes it. Looked up from germline, CDR1 is LGHDT and CDR2 is YNNKQL (reference sequence). The CDR3 spans 14 residues. V lost 6 bases and J lost 0, with 10 bases in between.

Details on this clone: Germline and genes here are mouse. From the germline J gene comes the end of the CDR3, since the read stops 1 residue before it. V is TRBV26 and J is TRBJ1-3; D is unclear. CDR1 and CDR2 (germline): KGHPV, FQNQEV (reference sequence). Between the trimmed V and J ends, which lost 0 bases and 0 bases, there was a span of 18 bases. The length of the CDR3 is 19 residues. The CDR3 region is CASSLSTLGSGNSGNTLYF. CDR3 DNA, as far as it was read: TGTGCCAGCAGTCTGTCAACCCTGGGGTCAGGCAATTCTGGAAATACGCTCTAT.

Of note for this clone: Gene names are mouse gene names. The CDR3 end falls 1 residue outside the read, so it is completed with the germline J gene. The chain has TRBV13-2 and TRBJ1-6; D not resolved. TRBJ1-6 is recorded as an ORF, its role being uncertain. Germline V gene sequence: CDR1 NNHNN, CDR2 SYGAGS (reference sequence). Trimming removed 3 bases from V and 3 bases from J, with 4 bases in between. The CDR3 length is 13 residues. Incomplete CDR3 DNA: TGTGCCAGCGGTGCCAACTATAATTCGCCCCTCTAC. Translating it yields CASGANYNSPLY. The full CDR3 protein is CASGANYNSPLYF.

About this clone itself: Gene and germline names: mouse. The read finishes 1 residue shy of the CDR3 end, and the germline J gene is used to complete it. The chain uses TRBV3 and TRBJ2-3, with TRBD1 identical over 8 bases. The ends lost 3 bases at V and 2 bases at J; junction bases unmatched: 4. CDR1 and CDR2 from the germline V gene are SNHLY and FYNGKV (reference sequence). The CDR3 loop spans 15 amino acids. CDR3 amino acids: CASSFRQGNAETLYF. The CDR3 DNA, read in part, is TGTGCCAGCAGCTTTCGACAGGGGAATGCAGAAACGCTGTAT.

Judged by abundance, this clone is large. Gene names denote mouse genes. The CDR3 goes on 1 residue after the read ends, and that part is filled in from the germline J gene. The chain combines TRBV29 with TRBJ1-3; the D gene is possibly TRBD1 (6 bases). V shed 7 bases and J shed 4 bases, with 14 bases lying between them. The CDR3 consists of 14 residues. CDR1 and CDR2 from the germline V gene are MSHET and SYDVDS. Partial CDR3 DNA: TGTGCTAGCACCCCTAACAGGGCGGGAAATACGCTCTAT. Its translation: CASTPNRAGNTLY. Given in full, the CDR3 is CASTPNRAGNTLYF.

A few counts support this clone. Gene names and germline match the mouse. The CDR3 end lies 1 residue beyond the end of the read and is filled in from the germline J gene. The genes are TRBV15 and TRBJ2-3, with a tentative D call TRBD2 (7 bases). The CDR3 extends over 14 amino acids. Germline CDR1 reads SGHND; CDR2 reads FRSKSL. V gave up 3 bases and J gave up 2 bases, with 9 bases separating them. CDR3 DNA, as far as it was read: TGTGCCAGCAGTTTTGGGGGGCCTGCAGAAACGCTGTAT. This sequence encodes CASSFGGPAETLY. The CDR3 reads in full as CASSFGGPAETLYF.

A few counts support this clone. The genes are named according to mouse. Read coverage stops 1 residue before the CDR3 terminus; the germline J gene supplies the remainder. V usage is TRBV26 and J usage is TRBJ2-7, with 10 bases that match TRBD1. CDR1 and CDR2 from the germline V gene are KGHPV and FQNQEV (reference sequence). The V gene end was trimmed by 6 bases and the J gene end by 3 bases; junction bases not matched to a gene: 5. The CDR3 length is 14 residues. CDR3 bases read: TGTGCCAGCAGCCCCGGGACAGGGGTCTATGAACAGTAC. It yields the protein CASSPGTGVYEQY. The full CDR3 protein is CASSPGTGVYEQYF. Using reference TRBV26 and TRBJ2-7 for the parts outside the CDR3, the full variable domain is NSKVIQTPRYLVKGQGQKAKMRCIPEKGHPVVFWYQQNKNNEFKFLINFQNQEVLQQIDMTEKRFSAECPSNSPCSLEIQSSEAGDSALYLCASSPGTGVYEQYFGPGTRLTVL.

Comment on this clone: Mouse gene names and germline throughout. The read gets to within 1 residue of the CDR3 end, and the germline J gene fills in the rest. The chain joins TRBV1 to TRBJ2-7; TRBD1 agrees at 11 bases. The V gene end was trimmed by 4 bases and the J gene end by 6 bases; junction bases not matched to a gene: 5. CDR1 NSQYPW and CDR2 LRSPGD come from the germline V gene (reference sequence). This CDR3 comprises 14 residues. CDR3 amino acids: CTCSGRDRGVEQYF. Incomplete CDR3 DNA: TGCACCTGCAGTGGCCGGGACAGGGGGGTTGAACAGTAC.

A word on this clone: Mouse gene names and germline throughout. The CDR3 extends 1 residue past the end of the read, so its final part is completed from the germline J gene. J is TRBJ2-5 and V is TRBV29, with D possibly TRBD1 on 5 matching bases. Germline V CDR1 and CDR2: MSHET, SYDVDS. V was pared by 2 bases and J by 0 bases, with 9 bases between. This CDR3 has 15 amino acids. CDR3 loop: CASSLAGLNQDTQYF. CDR3 bases read: TGTGCTAGCAGTTTAGCAGGGCTTAACCAAGACACCCAGTAC.

This clone was counted between two and nine times. Gene labels here are mouse ones. The read terminates 1 residue ahead of where the CDR3 ends, so the germline J gene completes it. J is TRBJ2-7 and V is TRBV19; D ambiguous. This CDR3 has 11 amino acids. CDR1 is FNHDT and CDR2 is SITEND in the germline V gene (reference sequence). V gave up 4 bases and J gave up 2 bases, with 4 bases separating them. CDR3 DNA, as far as it was read: TGTGCCAGCAGTCCACCCTATGAACAGTAC. Translation: CASSPPYEQY. The whole CDR3 protein is CASSPPYEQYF.

Details on this clone: The gene names here belong to mouse. The read terminates 1 residue before the CDR3 end, so the remaining end is supplied by the germline J gene. The chain is built from TRBV23 and TRBJ2-7; the DNA was not used to check the table's D call, TRBD1. CDR1 and CDR2 (germline): KGHTA, FQNQQP. The length of the CDR3 is 12 residues. The DNA read from the CDR3 is TGCTCCAGCAGCCGGGACAGGGGAGAACAGTAC. It is translated as CSSSRDRGEQY. Given in full, the CDR3 is CSSSRDRGEQYF. The whole variable domain, remainder taken from reference TRBV23 and TRBJ2-7, is DAAVTQKPRYLIKMKGQEAEMKCIPEKGHTAVFWYQQKQSKELKFLIYFQNQQPLDQIDMVKERFSAVCPSSSLCSLGIRTCEAEDSALYLCSSSRDRGEQYFGPGTRLTVL.

Details on this clone: The germline and genes are mouse ones. The CDR3 end falls 1 residue outside the read, so it is completed with the germline J gene. Distinct nucleotide sequences in the sample also encode this CDR3. The V call is TRBV26, the J call TRBJ2-4; D ambiguous. Trimming cost V 2 bases and J 0 bases, with 3 bases left between them. Looked up from germline, CDR1 is KGHPV and CDR2 is FQNQEV (reference sequence). This CDR3 spans 13 amino acids. The CDR3 bases that were read are TGTGCCAGCAGTCTGACTAGTCAAAACACCTTGTAC. Its translation is CASSLTSQNTLY. The complete CDR3 protein is CASSLTSQNTLYF.

This clone was detected only once. The gene names here belong to mouse. The read ends 1 residue shy of where the CDR3 ends; the end is completed using the germline J gene. This chain uses TRBV15 with TRBJ2-2, with D tentatively TRBD1 (6 bases). Germline V lookup: CDR1 SGHND, CDR2 FRSKSL. The CDR3 spans 16 residues. Trimming removed 2 bases at V and 0 bases at J, with 10 bases between. Partial CDR3 DNA: TGTGCCAGCAGTTTATGGGGACAAGCAAACACCGGGCAGCTCTAC. Amino acids: CASSLWGQANTGQLY. From start to end, the CDR3 is CASSLWGQANTGQLYF.